The 15 T cell receptor beta chains reported below all come from one sample, sequenced in a study of blood T cell repertoires in COVID-19 (dated by TCRdb to 2019 to 2021). Receptor amplification or capture employed the immunoSEQ multiplex PCR assay. TCRdb obtained this table from immuneACCESS and retained in-frame rearrangements with V and J assigned. These tables miss some clones; where compared with another copy, unresolved V genes account for less than half of the shortfall, and the remainder is unexplained. Within this sample are a few hundred thousand clones, with approximately 89% of them counted one time only. The top ten hold roughly 1.7% of the sample. Sequencing input: peripheral blood. These receptor sequences come from a woman under 40 with COVID-19, enrolled during active disease.

The chain recombines TRBV19 with TRBJ1-4; D gene uncertain. Germline V CDR1 and CDR2: LNHDA, SQIVND (reference sequence). The CDR3 has 15 residues. V lost 2 bases, J lost 0 bases, and 7 bases lay in between. This CDR3 is CASSITETTNEKLFF. CDR3 nucleotides: TGTGCCAGTAGTATAACAGAAACAACTAATGAAAAACTGTTTTTT.

The chain recombines TRBV28 with TRBJ1-5; TRBD1 might be the D (5 bases). Trimming took off 8 bases at V and 5 bases at J, with 16 bases between the two ends. From germline, CDR1 is MDHEN and CDR2 SYDVKM. The CDR3 runs to 14 residues. In DNA, the CDR3 is TGTGCCAGCTGGGGGGGGGTGGACTATCAGCCCCAGCATTTT. Translated, it gives CASWGGVDYQPQHF.

This chain joins TRBV3-1 (or the pseudogene TRBV3-2) and TRBJ2-7, with 10 bases aligning to TRBD1. The CDR3 has 15 residues. Losses at the gene ends were 3 bases for V and 4 bases for J; bases not matched to a gene: 6. Germline lookup yields CDR1 LGHDT and CDR2 YNNKEL (reference sequence). This CDR3 reads CASSQRQGAMYEQYV. CDR3 in DNA: TGTGCCAGCAGCCAGAGACAGGGGGCTATGTACGAGCAGTACGTC.

The rearrangement links TRBV2 to TRBJ1-1; 10 nucleotides match TRBD1. V gave up 7 bases and J gave up 11 bases; unmatched junction bases: 10. The length of the CDR3 is 13 residues. Germline V lookup: CDR1 SNHLY, CDR2 FYNNEI. The CDR3 bases are TGTGCCAGCATATTGGACAGGGGGGGTGTGGCTTTCTTT. Its protein is CASILDRGGVAFF.

The V gene is TRBV6-4, the J gene TRBJ2-5, with D possibly being TRBD1 (5 bases). Germline assignment: CDR1 MRHNA and CDR2 SNTAGT. V lost 8 bases and J 5 bases, leaving 12 bases between the germline ends. This CDR3 spans 12 amino acids. CDR3 sequence: CASGRVRETQYF. For the CDR3, the DNA is TGTGCCAGCGGCAGGGTGCGGGAGACCCAGTACTTC.

The chain carries TRBV11-3 and TRBJ2-7; 8 bases map to TRBD1. Germline V gives CDR1 SGHNT, CDR2 YENEEA. This CDR3 comprises 13 residues. Losses at the gene ends were 4 bases for V and 12 bases for J; bases not matched to a gene: 11. In DNA form, the CDR3 reads TGTGCCAGCAGCTCCCAACTCCGGGACAGGCGGTACTTC. Amino acid sequence: CASSSQLRDRRYF.

V and J are TRBV6-5 and TRBJ2-2; D might be TRBD2 (5 bases). V lost 2 bases to trimming and J lost 5 bases, with 12 bases between them. The germline CDR1 and CDR2 sequences are MNHEY and SVGAGI. The CDR3 is 15 residues long. The CDR3 loop is CASSYGGPGTGELFF. DNA for the CDR3: TGTGCCAGCAGTTACGGCGGCCCGGGGACCGGGGAGCTGTTTTTT.

The chain uses TRBV7-8 and TRBJ1-1; unclear D gene. V lost 5 bases, J lost 3 bases, and 7 bases lay in between. CDR3 length: 12 residues. The germline gives CDR1 SGHVS, CDR2 FQNEAQ. The DNA for the CDR3 is TGTGCCAGCAGCCCCGTTTACACTGAAGCTTTCTTT. Translating gives CASSPVYTEAFF.

This chain uses TRBV24-1 with TRBJ2-3; TRBD2 matches 16 bases. Per the germline V gene, CDR1 is KGHDR and CDR2 is SFDVKD. The CDR3 contains 16 residues. The trim removed 8 bases at V and 7 bases at J, leaving 8 bases unmatched. In DNA form, the CDR3 reads TGTGCCACCACCAGCGGGACTAGCGGGGGGGGAAATACGCAGTATTTT. It encodes CATTSGTSGGGNTQYF.

Only one count was recorded for this clone. The rearrangement links TRBV18 to TRBJ2-7, with D tentatively TRBD1 (5 bases). Germline values: CDR1 KGHSH, CDR2 LQKENI. Trimming pared 2 bases from V and 1 base from J, leaving 12 bases between. The CDR3 is 15 residues long. The CDR3, as DNA: TGTGCCAGCTCACCAGGGGCCGCGAAATCCTACGAGCAGTACGTC. It is translated as CASSPGAAKSYEQYV.

The V call is TRBV28, the J call TRBJ2-5; 11 nucleotides align to TRBD1. J was trimmed by 4 bases and V by 6 bases; bases with no gene match: 7. Germline V gives CDR1 MDHEN, CDR2 SYDVKM. This CDR3 comprises 15 residues. This CDR3 is CASSRTGGAGETQYF. The CDR3 DNA reads TGTGCCAGCAGCAGGACAGGGGGCGCGGGAGAGACCCAGTACTTC. The full variable domain, rest sourced from reference TRBV28 and TRBJ2-5, is DVKVTQSSRYLVKRTGEKVFLECVQDMDHENMFWYRQDPGLGLRLIYFSYDVKMKEKGDIPEGYSVSREKKERFSLILESASTNQTSMYLCASSRTGGAGETQYFGPGTRLLVL.

The gene calls are TRBV24-1 and TRBJ2-2; 7 bases are shared with TRBD1. V was clipped by 5 bases and J by 7 bases; unmatched bases: 12. The CDR3 runs to 16 residues. The germline CDR1 and CDR2 sequences are KGHDR and SFDVKD. CDR3 protein: CATSAQDREVDGELFF. The CDR3 DNA sequence: TGTGCCACCAGTGCTCAAGACAGGGAAGTGGACGGGGAGCTGTTTTTT.

This clone came up once. This chain connects TRBV28 to TRBJ1-2, with 7 bases that match TRBD1. This CDR3 is 16 amino acids long. V shed 5 bases and J 5 bases; nucleotides not matched to a gene: 14. Germline values: CDR1 MDHEN, CDR2 SYDVKM. The CDR3 nucleotides are TGTGCCAGCAGTCTCACACGGACAGGATATGGGTATGGCTACACCTTC. Its translation is CASSLTRTGYGYGYTF.

V and J are TRBV7-9 and TRBJ2-5; TRBD1 aligns across 9 bases. The CDR3 spans 14 residues. Unmatched junction bases numbered 5, after V lost 5 bases and J lost 4 bases. CDR1 is SEHNR and CDR2 is FQNEAQ in the germline V gene (reference sequence). The CDR3 nucleotides read TGTGCCAGCAGCCTCACAGGGGGCTCAGAGACCCAGTACTTC. Translation gives CASSLTGGSETQYF.

The J gene is TRBJ1-5, the V gene TRBV29-1; TRBD1 aligns across 8 bases. Germline-derived CDR1 and CDR2 are SQVTM and ANQGSEA. This CDR3 is built from 14 residues. V lost 8 bases to trimming and J lost 7 bases; unmatched junction nucleotides: 13. The DNA for the CDR3 is TGCAGCATACACACAGGGGGGGTAGGCCAGCCCCAGCATTTT. This sequence encodes CSIHTGGVGQPQHF.